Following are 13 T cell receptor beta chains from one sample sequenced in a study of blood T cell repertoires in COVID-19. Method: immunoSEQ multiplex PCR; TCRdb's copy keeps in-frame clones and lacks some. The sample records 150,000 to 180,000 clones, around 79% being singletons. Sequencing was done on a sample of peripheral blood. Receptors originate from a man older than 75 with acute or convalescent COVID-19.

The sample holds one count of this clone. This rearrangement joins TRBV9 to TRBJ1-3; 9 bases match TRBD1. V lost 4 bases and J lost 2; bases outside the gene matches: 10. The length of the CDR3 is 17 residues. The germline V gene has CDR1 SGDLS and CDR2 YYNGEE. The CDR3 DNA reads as TGTGCCAGCAGCCCGACGGGACAGGGAAGGACTGGAAACACCATATATTTT. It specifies CASSPTGQGRTGNTIYF.

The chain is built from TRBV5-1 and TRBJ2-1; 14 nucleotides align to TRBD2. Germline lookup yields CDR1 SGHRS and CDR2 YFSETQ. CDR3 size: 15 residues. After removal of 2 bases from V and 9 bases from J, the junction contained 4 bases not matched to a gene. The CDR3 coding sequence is TGCGCCAGCAGCTTTCCGGGACTAGCGGGAGCTGAGCAGTTCTTC. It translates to CASSFPGLAGAEQFF.

The DNA for the CDR3 is TGTGCCAGCTCACCGCCTGCGGGGGTAGGAAATTCACCCCTCCACTTT. Encoded protein: CASSPPAGVGNSPLHF. The chain is built from TRBV18 and TRBJ1-6; possible D gene TRBD1, 5 bases. Germline V gives CDR1 KGHSH, CDR2 LQKENI. Trimming stripped 3 bases from V and 7 bases from J, with 16 bases between. The CDR3 is 16 amino acids.

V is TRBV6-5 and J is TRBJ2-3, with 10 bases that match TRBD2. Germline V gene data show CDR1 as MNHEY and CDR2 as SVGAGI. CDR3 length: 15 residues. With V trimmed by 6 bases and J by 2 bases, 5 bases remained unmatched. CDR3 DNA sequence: TGTGCCAGCAGCCTAGCGGGGGCCTACACAGATACGCAGTATTTT. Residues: CASSLAGAYTDTQYF.

The CDR3 is CATSDFREGMAKNIQYF. CDR3 bases: TGTGCCACCAGTGATTTCCGGGAAGGGATGGCCAAAAACATTCAGTACTTC. The V call is TRBV24-1, the J call TRBJ2-4; TRBD2 might be the D (5 bases). Between the trimmed V and J ends, which lost 1 base and 1 base, there was a span of 13 bases. The CDR3 is made up of 17 amino acids. Germline V CDR1 and CDR2: KGHDR, SFDVKD.

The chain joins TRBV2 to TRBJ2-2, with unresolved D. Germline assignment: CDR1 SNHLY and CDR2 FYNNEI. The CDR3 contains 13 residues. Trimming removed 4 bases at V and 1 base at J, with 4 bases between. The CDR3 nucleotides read TGTGCCAGCAGTGCTAAGAACACCGGGGAGCTGTTTTTT. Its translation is CASSAKNTGELFF.

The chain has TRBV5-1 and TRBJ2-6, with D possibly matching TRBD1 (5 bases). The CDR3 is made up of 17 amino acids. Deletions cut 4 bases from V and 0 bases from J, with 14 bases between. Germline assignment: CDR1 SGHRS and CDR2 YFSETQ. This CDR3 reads CASSRAGPSSGANVLTF. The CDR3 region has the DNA TGCGCCAGCAGCAGGGCAGGGCCTAGCTCTGGGGCCAACGTCCTGACTTTC.

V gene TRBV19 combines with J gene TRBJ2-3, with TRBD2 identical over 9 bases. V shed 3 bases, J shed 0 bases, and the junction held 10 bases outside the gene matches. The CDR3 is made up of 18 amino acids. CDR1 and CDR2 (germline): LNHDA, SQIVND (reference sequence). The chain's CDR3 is CASSIPASGTSSTDTQYF. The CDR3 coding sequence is TGTGCCAGTAGTATCCCGGCTAGCGGGACTTCTAGCACAGATACGCAGTATTTT.

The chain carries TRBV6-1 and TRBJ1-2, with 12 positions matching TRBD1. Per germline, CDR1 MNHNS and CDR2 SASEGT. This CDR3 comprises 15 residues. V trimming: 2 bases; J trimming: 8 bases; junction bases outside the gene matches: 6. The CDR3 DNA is TGTGCCAGCAGTGAATGGGGACAGGGGGCTTCGGGCTACACCTTC. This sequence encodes CASSEWGQGASGYTF.

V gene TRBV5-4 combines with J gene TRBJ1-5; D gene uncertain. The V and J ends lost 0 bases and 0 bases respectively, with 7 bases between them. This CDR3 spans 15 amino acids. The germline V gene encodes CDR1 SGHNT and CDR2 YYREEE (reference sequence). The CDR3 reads CASSLGGDSNQPQHF. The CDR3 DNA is TGTGCCAGCAGCTTGGGGGGAGATAGCAATCAGCCCCAGCATTTT.

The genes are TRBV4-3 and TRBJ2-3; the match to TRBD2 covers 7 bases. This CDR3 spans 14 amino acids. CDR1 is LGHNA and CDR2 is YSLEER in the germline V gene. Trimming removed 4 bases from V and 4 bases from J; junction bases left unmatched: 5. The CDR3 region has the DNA TGCGCCAGCAGCCGGACTAGTCACGCAGATACGCAGTATTTT. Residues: CASSRTSHADTQYF.

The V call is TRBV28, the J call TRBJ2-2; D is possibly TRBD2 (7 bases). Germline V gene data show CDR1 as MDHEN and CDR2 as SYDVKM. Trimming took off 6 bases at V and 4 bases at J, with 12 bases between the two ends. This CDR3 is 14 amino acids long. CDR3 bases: TGTGCCAGCAGACCTGGGGGGGCCACCGGGGAGCTGTTTTTT. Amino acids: CASRPGGATGELFF. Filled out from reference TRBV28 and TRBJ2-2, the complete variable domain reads DVKVTQSSRYLVKRTGEKVFLECVQDMDHENMFWYRQDPGLGLRLIYFSYDVKMKEKGDIPEGYSVSREKKERFSLILESASTNQTSMYLCASRPGGATGELFFGEGSRLTVL.

CDR3 loop: CASSPKGQGEYGSPLHF. DNA of the CDR3: TGTGCCAGCTCACCAAAGGGACAGGGGGAGTATGGTTCACCCCTCCACTTT. The chain carries TRBV18 and TRBJ1-6, with 11 bases identical to TRBD1. Germline V lookup: CDR1 KGHSH, CDR2 LQKENI. Losses at the gene ends were 2 bases for V and 9 bases for J; bases not matched to a gene: 9. This CDR3 has 17 residues. The full variable domain, its missing parts supplied by reference TRBV18 and TRBJ1-6, is NAGVMQNPRHLVRRRGQEARLRCSPMKGHSHVYWYRQLPEEGLKFMVYLQKENIIDESGMPKERFSAEFPKEGPSILRIQQVVRGDSAAYFCASSPKGQGEYGSPLHFGNGTRLTVT.